The rows below give T cell receptor beta chains drawn from one sample of a study of radiotherapy plus CTLA-4 blockade in lung cancer. Assay used: immunoSEQ multiplex PCR; TCRdb lists only in-frame clones, some missing. The repertoire holds 58,000 or so clones, with around 85% as singletons. The sequenced sample was peripheral blood, obtained from a patient treated with radiotherapy plus ipilimumab. The receptors stem from a human donor with non-small cell lung cancer who had a complete response to radiotherapy plus ipilimumab. Both conserved end residues are part of each CDR3. The D gene is left open where the match is weak. Size is stated for part of the rows, as once, few or many counts, or as a class when the clone is expanded.

CDR3 protein	CDR3 DNA	clone size	J gene	D gene	V gene
CASSEGANYGYTF	TGCGCCAGCAGTGAGGGAGCTAACTATGGCTACACCTTC	-	TRBJ1-2	-	TRBV10-1
CASSFGDRRYTEAFF	TGTGCCAGCAGCTTTGGGGACAGACGCTACACTGAAGCTTTCTTT	once	TRBJ1-1	TRBD1	TRBV7-9
CASSQRTGRVVAGYTF	TGTGCCAGTAGTCAGAGGACAGGGCGGGTCGTAGCTGGCTACACCTTC	-	TRBJ1-2	TRBD1	TRBV19
CASSSMTVLSNQPQHF	TGTGCCAGTAGTTCTATGACAGTACTTAGCAATCAGCCCCAGCATTTT	few	TRBJ1-5	-	TRBV19
CASRPQGAQRVDGYTF	TGTGCCAGCAGGCCACAGGGGGCGCAGCGAGTGGATGGCTACACCTTC	once	TRBJ1-2	TRBD1	TRBV27
CASSQSVDRGGNTIYF	TGCGCCAGCAGTCAATCGGTTGACAGGGGTGGAAACACCATATATTTT	-	TRBJ1-3	TRBD1	TRBV23-1
CASSARTGPAYEQYF	TGTGCCAGCAGCGCCCGGACAGGGCCAGCCTACGAGCAGTACTTC	once	TRBJ2-7	TRBD1	TRBV7-9
CSVDRIPSSGANVLTF	TGCAGCGTTGATAGAATCCCTTCCTCTGGGGCCAACGTCCTGACTTTC	-	TRBJ2-6	-	TRBV29-1
CASSSEAVPDTQYF	TGTGCCAGCAGCTCCGAGGCGGTCCCAGATACGCAGTATTTT	-	TRBJ2-3	-	TRBV7-2
CASSPVPQRVNTEAFF	TGTGCCAGCAGCCCAGTGCCCCAGAGGGTGAACACTGAAGCTTTCTTT	-	TRBJ1-1	-	TRBV7-2
CASSRIPGTGNGYTF	TGTGCCAGCAGCCGGATACCCGGGACAGGGAATGGCTACACCTTC	-	TRBJ1-2	TRBD1	TRBV9
CASSIPGQGASTDTQYF	TGTGCCAGCTCAATTCCGGGACAGGGGGCTAGCACAGATACGCAGTATTTT	-	TRBJ2-3	TRBD1	TRBV18
CASLDRRNNYGYTF	TGTGCCAGCCTCGACAGGAGAAATAACTATGGCTACACCTTC	-	TRBJ1-2	-	TRBV6-5
CASSQDPGLAGNQETQYF	TGCGCCAGCAGCCAAGACCCCGGACTAGCGGGGAACCAAGAGACCCAGTACTTC	few	TRBJ2-5	TRBD2	TRBV4-1
CASSLTRDTKGNEQFF	TGTGCCAGCAGCCTTACCCGGGACACGAAGGGCAATGAGCAGTTCTTC	-	TRBJ2-1	-	TRBV7-9
CASSYRTGYTDTQYF	TGTGCCAGCAGCTATCGGACAGGGTACACAGATACGCAGTATTTT	-	TRBJ2-3	TRBD1	TRBV7-8
CASSVDIGGSEKLFF	TGTGCCAGCAGCGTAGATATCGGGGGAAGTGAAAAACTGTTTTTT	-	TRBJ1-4	-	TRBV9
CASSLSGFEAKALFF	TGTGCCAGCAGTTTATCCGGGTTCGAGGCGAAAGCACTGTTTTTT	-	TRBJ1-4	-	TRBV27
CAWSASENQPQHF	TGTGCCTGGAGTGCCTCGGAGAACCAGCCCCAGCATTTT	-	TRBJ1-5	-	TRBV30
CASSFAATYEQYF	TGTGCCAGCAGCTTCGCGGCCACCTACGAGCAGTACTTC	medium-sized	TRBJ2-7	-	TRBV7-2
CASSGLAASYNEQFF	TGTGCCAGCTCAGGACTAGCGGCCTCCTACAATGAGCAGTTCTTC	-	TRBJ2-1	TRBD2	TRBV6-6
CASSLSGQGGTYGYTF	TGCGCCAGCAGCCTAAGTGGACAGGGTGGAACCTATGGCTACACCTTC	-	TRBJ1-2	TRBD1	TRBV4-3
CASSSSGRPNTGELFF	TGTGCCAGCAGCTCAAGCGGGAGGCCCAACACCGGGGAGCTGTTTTTT	-	TRBJ2-2	TRBD2	TRBV7-2
CASSYLSGDYGYTF	TGTGCCAGCAGTTACCTCTCAGGGGATTATGGCTACACCTTC	-	TRBJ1-2	-	TRBV6-5
CASSMGQGNSAQHF	TGTGCCAGTAGTATGGGACAGGGCAATTCAGCCCAGCATTTT	-	TRBJ1-5	TRBD1	TRBV19
CASTPSRGIGSGYTF	TGTGCCAGCACCCCGAGCAGGGGTATCGGTTCTGGCTACACCTTC	-	TRBJ1-2	-	TRBV28
CASSQKQGVRTEAFF	TGCGCCAGCAGCCAAAAACAGGGCGTTCGCACTGAAGCTTTCTTT	-	TRBJ1-1	-	TRBV5-1
CASTLTPGVDFLGYTF	TGTGCCAGCACCTTGACCCCCGGGGTTGATTTCCTTGGCTACACCTTC	-	TRBJ1-2	-	TRBV5-4